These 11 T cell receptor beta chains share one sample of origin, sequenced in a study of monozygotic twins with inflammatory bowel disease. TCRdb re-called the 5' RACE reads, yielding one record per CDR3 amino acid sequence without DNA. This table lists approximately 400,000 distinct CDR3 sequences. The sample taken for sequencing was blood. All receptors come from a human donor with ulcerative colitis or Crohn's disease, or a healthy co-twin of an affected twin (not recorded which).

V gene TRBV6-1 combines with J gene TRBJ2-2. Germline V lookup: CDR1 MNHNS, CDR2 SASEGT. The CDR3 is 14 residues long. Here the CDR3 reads CASSGSPHTGELFF.

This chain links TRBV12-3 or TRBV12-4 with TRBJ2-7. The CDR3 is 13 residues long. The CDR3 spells CASSLGGHSQQYF.

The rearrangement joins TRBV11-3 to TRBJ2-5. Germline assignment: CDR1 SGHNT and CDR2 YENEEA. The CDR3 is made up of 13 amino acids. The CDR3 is CASSPRPKETQYF.

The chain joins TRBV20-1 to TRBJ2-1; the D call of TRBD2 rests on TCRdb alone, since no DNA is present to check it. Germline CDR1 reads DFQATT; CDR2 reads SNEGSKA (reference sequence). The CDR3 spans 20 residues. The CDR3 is CSARARIGTTSGRLNDEQFF.

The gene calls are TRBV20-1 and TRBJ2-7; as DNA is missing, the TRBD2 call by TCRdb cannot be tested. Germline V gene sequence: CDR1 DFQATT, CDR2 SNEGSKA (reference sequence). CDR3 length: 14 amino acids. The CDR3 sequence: CSGALAGGNYEQYF.

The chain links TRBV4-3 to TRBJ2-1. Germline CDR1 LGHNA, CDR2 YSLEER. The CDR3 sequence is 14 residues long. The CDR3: CASSQDSRYNEQFF.

The CDR3 loop is CASSPTKGALYGYTF. The J gene is TRBJ1-2, the V gene TRBV3-1; TCRdb selects TRBD1, and the lack of DNA leaves this call unchecked. This CDR3 has 15 amino acids. Germline V gene sequence: CDR1 LGHDT, CDR2 YNNKEL (reference sequence).

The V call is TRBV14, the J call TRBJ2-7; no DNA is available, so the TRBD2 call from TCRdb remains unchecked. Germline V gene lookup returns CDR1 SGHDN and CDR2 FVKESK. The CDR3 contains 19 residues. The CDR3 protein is CASSQYVGLHAGLLYEQYF.

CDR3 in amino acids: CASSRTGDLADTQYF. The V and J genes are TRBV9 and TRBJ2-3; TCRdb returns TRBD1, unconfirmable since there is no DNA. Germline V lookup: CDR1 SGDLS, CDR2 YYNGEE. There are 15 residues in the CDR3.

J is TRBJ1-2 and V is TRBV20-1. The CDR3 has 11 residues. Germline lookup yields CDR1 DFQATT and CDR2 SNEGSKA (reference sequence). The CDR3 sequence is CSARDPAGYTF.

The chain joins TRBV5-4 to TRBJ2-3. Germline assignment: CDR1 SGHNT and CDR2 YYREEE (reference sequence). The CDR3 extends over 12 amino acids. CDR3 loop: CASRSFTDTQYF.